This T cell receptor beta chain was documented in a study of CD8+CD57+ T cells in acquired aplastic anemia. Study-level findings and limits: Between patients and controls, 25 to 30 CD8+ CDR3 sequences were found in common.

Investigators profiled TCR beta VDJ and CDR3 from genomic DNA template. TCRdb itself ran the reads through MiXCR, one entry per CDR3 protein. The data contain 310,000 or so distinct CDR3 sequences, roughly 53% of them singletons. For sequencing, patients were chosen who had shown expansion of CD8+CD57+ cells by flow cytometry. Patients were untreated when blood was sampled. A word on this clonotype: Its target is not known. Given a much more abundant clone one base away, this may be a read error.

The CDR3 length is 15 residues. Germline V CDR1 and CDR2: MGHRA, YSYEKL. The receptor comes from a human donor with aplastic anemia. The genes are TRBV4-1 and TRBJ1-2, with 9 bases lining up with TRBD1. The sequenced sample was sorted CD4+, CD8+, or CD8+CD57+ T cells (not recorded which) from PBMCs. CDR3 in amino acids: CTSSQGRDRAYGYTF. CDR3 sequence (DNA): TGCACCAGCAGCCAAGGTCGGGACAGGGCCTATGGCTACACCTTC.